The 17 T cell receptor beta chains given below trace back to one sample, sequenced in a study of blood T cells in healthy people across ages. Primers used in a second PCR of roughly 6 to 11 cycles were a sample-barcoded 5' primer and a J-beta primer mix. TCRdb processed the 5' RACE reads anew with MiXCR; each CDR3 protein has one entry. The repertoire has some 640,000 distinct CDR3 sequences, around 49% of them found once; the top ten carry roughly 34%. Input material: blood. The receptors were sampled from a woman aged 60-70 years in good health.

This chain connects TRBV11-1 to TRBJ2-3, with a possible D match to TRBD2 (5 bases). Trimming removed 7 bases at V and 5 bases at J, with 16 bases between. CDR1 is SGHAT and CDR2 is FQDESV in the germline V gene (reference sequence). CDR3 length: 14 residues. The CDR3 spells CASTGLWAGDTQYF. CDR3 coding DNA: TGTGCCAGCACGGGCCTCTGGGCGGGAGATACGCAGTATTTT.

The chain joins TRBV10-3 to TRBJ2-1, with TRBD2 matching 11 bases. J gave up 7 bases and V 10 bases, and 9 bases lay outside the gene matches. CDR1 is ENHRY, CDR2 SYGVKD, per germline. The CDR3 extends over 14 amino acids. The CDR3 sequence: CASQLSGRANEQFF. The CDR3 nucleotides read TGTGCCAGCCAACTTAGCGGGAGGGCTAATGAGCAGTTCTTC.

CDR3 coding DNA: TGTGCCAGCAGCTCCGGACTAGCGGGAGTTTCTGTAACTGGCACAGATACGCAGTATTTT. Encoded protein: CASSSGLAGVSVTGTDTQYF. The chain carries TRBV7-2 and TRBJ2-3, with 13 bases aligning to TRBD2. Losses at the gene ends were 4 bases for V and 1 base for J; bases not matched to a gene: 14. The germline V gene has CDR1 SGHTA and CDR2 FQGNSA. This CDR3 has 20 residues.

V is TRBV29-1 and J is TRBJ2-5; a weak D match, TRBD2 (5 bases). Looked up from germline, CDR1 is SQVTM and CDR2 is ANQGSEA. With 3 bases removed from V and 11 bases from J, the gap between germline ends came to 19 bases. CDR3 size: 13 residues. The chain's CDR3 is CSVDSSSTDEQYF. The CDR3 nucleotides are TGCAGCGTTGACTCGTCTAGCACCGATGAGCAGTACTTC.

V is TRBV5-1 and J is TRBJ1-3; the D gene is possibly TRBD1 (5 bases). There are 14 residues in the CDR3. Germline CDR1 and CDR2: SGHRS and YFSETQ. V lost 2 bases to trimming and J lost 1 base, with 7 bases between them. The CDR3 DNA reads TGCGCCAGCAGCTTTGGACAATCTGGAAACACCATATATTTT. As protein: CASSFGQSGNTIYF.

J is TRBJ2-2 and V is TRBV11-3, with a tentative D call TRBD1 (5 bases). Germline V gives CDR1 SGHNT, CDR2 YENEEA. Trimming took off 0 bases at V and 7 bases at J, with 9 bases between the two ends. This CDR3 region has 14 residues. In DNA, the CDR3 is TGTGCCAGCAGCTTAGATCCAGGGTTCGGGGAGCTGTTTTTT. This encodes CASSLDPGFGELFF.

The chain's CDR3 is CAISESGPYNEQYF. CDR3 nucleotide sequence: TGTGCCATCAGTGAGTCCGGACCTTACAATGAGCAGTACTTC. V is TRBV10-3 and J is TRBJ2-5, with D unresolved. V was clipped by 0 bases and J by 11 bases, with 16 bases between them. CDR3 length: 14 amino acids. Germline V gene lookup returns CDR1 ENHRY and CDR2 SYGVKD.

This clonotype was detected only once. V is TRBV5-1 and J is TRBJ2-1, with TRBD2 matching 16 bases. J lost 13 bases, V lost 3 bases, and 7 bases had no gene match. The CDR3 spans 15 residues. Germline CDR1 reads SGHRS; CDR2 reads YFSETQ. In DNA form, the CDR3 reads TGCGCCAGCAGCTCCTCCGGGACTAGCGGGAGGGACCAGTTCTTC. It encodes CASSSSGTSGRDQFF.

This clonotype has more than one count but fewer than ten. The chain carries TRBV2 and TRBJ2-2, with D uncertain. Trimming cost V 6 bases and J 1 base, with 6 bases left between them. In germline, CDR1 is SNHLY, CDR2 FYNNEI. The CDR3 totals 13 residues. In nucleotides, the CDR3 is TGTGCCAGCAGGCCGCAGAACACCGGGGAGCTGTTTTTT. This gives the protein CASRPQNTGELFF.

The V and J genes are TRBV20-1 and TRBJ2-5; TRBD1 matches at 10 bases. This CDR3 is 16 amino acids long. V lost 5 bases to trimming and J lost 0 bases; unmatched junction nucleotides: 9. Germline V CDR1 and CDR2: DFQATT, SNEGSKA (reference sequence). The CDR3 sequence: CSASRQGALYQETQYF. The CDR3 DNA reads TGCAGTGCTTCCAGACAGGGGGCCTTGTACCAAGAGACCCAGTACTTC.

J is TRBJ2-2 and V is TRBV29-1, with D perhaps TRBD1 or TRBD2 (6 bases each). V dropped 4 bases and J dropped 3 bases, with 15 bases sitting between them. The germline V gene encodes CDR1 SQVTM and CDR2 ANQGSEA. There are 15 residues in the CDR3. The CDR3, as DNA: TGCAGCGTTGCAAGAGGGGGGTCGGACACCGGGGAGCTGTTTTTT. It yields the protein CSVARGGSDTGELFF.

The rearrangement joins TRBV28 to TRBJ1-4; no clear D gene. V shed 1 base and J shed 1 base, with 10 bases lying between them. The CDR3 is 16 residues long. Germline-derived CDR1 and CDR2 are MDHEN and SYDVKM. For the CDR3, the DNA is TGTGCCAGCAGTTTATTATCGTCGGGAACTAATGAAAAACTGTTTTTT. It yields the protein CASSLLSSGTNEKLFF.

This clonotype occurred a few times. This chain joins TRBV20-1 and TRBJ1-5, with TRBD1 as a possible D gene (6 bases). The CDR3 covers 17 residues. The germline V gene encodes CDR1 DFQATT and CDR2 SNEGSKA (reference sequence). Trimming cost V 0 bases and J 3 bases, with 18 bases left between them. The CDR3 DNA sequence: TGCAGTGCTAGAGATTGGTCCAGGACAGCTAACAATCAGCCCCAGCATTTT. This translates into CSARDWSRTANNQPQHF.

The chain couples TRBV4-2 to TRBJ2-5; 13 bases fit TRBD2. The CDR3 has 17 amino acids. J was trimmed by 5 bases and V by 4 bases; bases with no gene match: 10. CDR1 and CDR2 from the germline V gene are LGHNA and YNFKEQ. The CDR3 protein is CASSPWTSGSGGETQYF. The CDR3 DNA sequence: TGTGCCAGCAGCCCTTGGACTAGCGGGAGTGGTGGTGAGACCCAGTACTTC.

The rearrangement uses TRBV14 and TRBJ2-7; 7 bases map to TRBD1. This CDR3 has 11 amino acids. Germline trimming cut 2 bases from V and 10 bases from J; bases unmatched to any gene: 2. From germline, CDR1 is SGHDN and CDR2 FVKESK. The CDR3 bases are TGTGCCAGCAGCCAAAGGGACAGACAGTACTTC. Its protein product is CASSQRDRQYF.

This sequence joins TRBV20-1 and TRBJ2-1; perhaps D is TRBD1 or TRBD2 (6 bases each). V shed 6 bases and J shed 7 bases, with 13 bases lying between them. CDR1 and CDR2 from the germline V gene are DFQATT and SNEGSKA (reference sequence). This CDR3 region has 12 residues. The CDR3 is CSAAKGGNEQFF. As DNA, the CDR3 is TGCAGTGCCGCGAAGGGGGGAAATGAGCAGTTCTTC.

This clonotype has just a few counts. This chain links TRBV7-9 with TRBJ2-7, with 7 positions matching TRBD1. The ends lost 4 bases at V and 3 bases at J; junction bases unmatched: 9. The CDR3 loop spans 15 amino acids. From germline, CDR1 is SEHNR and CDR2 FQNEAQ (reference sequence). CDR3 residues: CASSSRDREIYEQYF. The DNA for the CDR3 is TGTGCCAGCAGCTCCCGGGACAGAGAAATCTACGAGCAGTACTTC.